Sequencing of this TCR beta chain was carried out in a study of memory CD4+ T cells and cytomegalovirus serostatus. In the authors' workflow: Out-of-frame sequences were removed, leaving 2 million to 2.5 million distinct TCRbeta sequences. Method: immunoSEQ multiplex PCR; TCRdb's copy keeps in-frame clones and lacks some. The V and J calls and clone size were taken over from that table, and D and trimming were inferred from the DNA. The sample records 35,000 to 45,000 clones, about 76% being singletons. General observations from the study: The CMV-associated TCR signature appears largely within the CD4+ memory repertoire. About 40% of the roughly 160 known CMV-associated TCRbeta sequences appeared in CD4+ memory.

The sample holds a few counts of this clone. No antigen is known for it. Germline loops: CDR1 SEHNR, CDR2 FQNEAQ (reference sequence). The CDR3 consists of 13 residues. Trimming stripped 5 bases from V and 10 bases from J, with 17 bases between. The sort gate was single viable CD3+CD4+CD8-CD45RO+ cells for memory CD4+ T cells. Positive selection with CD4 microbeads enriched total CD4+ T cells. The clonotype comes from an adult in good health and CMV-seronegative. This chain connects TRBV7-9 to TRBJ1-1; D is perhaps TRBD1 (6 bases). Sequencing input: memory CD4+ T cells from blood. The CDR3 DNA sequence: TGTGCCAGCAGCCGTCGGCCAGGGGCGGGAGCTTTCTTT. It encodes CASSRRPGAGAFF. The entire variable domain, with the rest obtained from reference TRBV7-9 and TRBJ1-1, is as follows: DTGVSQNPRHKITKRGQNVTFRCDPISEHNRLYWYRQTLGQGPEFLTYFQNEAQLEKSRLLSDRFSAERPKGSFSTLEIQRTEQGDSAMYLCASSRRPGAGAFFGQGTRLTVV.